This T cell receptor (beta chain) was sequenced for a study of blood T cell repertoires in COVID-19. Looking at the study overall: Researchers got acute and convalescent COVID-19 samples from the United States, Italy and Spain. T cells, B-cell-depleted T cells, or PBMCs supplied cDNA or gDNA.

Patients of the Seattle cohort, enrolled during active infection, were followed longitudinally. In the source study's methods: For nucleated cells, counts were estimated from reference gene primer amplification. Produced via immunoSEQ multiplex PCR; TCRdb's table is partial and in-frame only. The DNA was the basis for D and trimming; V, J and clone size are from that table. The sample holds 200,000 to 250,000 clones, roughly nine tenths seen once. CDR3 length: 17 amino acids. The clonotype originates from a man in his 60s with COVID-19, enrolled during active disease. Sequenced material: peripheral blood. V and J are TRBV21-1 and TRBJ2-1; the table's D call of TRBD2 was not tested on the DNA. TRBV21-1 is a listed pseudogene. The CDR3 reads CASSPSGTQVPYNEQFF. The CDR3 bases are TGTGCCAGCAGCCCGTCCGGGACTCAGGTGCCCTACAATGAGCAGTTCTTC.